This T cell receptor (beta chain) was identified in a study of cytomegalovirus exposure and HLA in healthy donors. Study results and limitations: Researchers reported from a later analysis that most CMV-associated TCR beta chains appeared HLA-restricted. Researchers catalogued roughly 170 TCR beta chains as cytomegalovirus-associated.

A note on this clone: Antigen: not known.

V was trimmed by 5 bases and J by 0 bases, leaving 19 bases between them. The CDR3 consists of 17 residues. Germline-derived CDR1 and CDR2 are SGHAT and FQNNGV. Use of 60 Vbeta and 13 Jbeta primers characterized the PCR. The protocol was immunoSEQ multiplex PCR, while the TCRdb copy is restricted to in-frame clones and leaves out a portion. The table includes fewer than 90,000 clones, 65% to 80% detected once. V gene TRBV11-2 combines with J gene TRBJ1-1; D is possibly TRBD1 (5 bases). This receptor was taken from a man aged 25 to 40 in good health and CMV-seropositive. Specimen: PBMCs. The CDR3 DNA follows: TGTGCCAGCAGCCCCCTGGGGGGAGGACGGTTGAACACTGAAGCTTTCTTT. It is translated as CASSPLGGGRLNTEAFF. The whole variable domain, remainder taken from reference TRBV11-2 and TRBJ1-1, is EAGVAQSPRYKIIEKRQSVAFWCNPISGHATLYWYQQILGQGPKLLIQFQNNGVVDDSQLPKDRFSAERLKGVDSTLKIQPAKLEDSAVYLCASSPLGGGRLNTEAFFGQGTRLTVV.